Listed here are 27 T cell receptor beta chains from one sample, sequenced in a study of STAT5B mutations in CD4+ large granular lymphocyte leukemia. The protocol was immunoSEQ multiplex PCR, while the TCRdb copy is restricted to in-frame clones and leaves out a portion. This sample has 30,000 to 40,000 clones, with 70% to 90% found just once. Sequences were obtained from CD4+ T cells from blood buffy coats. Receptors were obtained from a human donor in good health.

This chain links TRBV19 with TRBJ1-4; tentatively, D is TRBD1 (6 bases). Trimming left V 8 bases short and J 5 bases short, with 18 bases between. This CDR3 has 15 residues. Per the germline V gene, CDR1 is LNHDA and CDR2 is SQIVND (reference sequence). The CDR3 loop is CASYAGAYQNEKLFF. Written as DNA, the CDR3 is TGTGCCAGTTACGCAGGGGCGTATCAGAATGAAAAACTGTTTTTT.

The V gene is TRBV30, the J gene TRBJ2-2; 8 positions agree with TRBD1. Germline lookup yields CDR1 GTSNPN and CDR2 SVGIG (reference sequence). The CDR3 spans 12 residues. After removal of 6 bases from V and 9 bases from J, the junction contained 6 bases not matched to a gene. CDR3 region: CACRQGSRELFF. The CDR3 nucleotides read TGTGCCTGCCGACAGGGGTCCCGGGAGCTGTTTTTT. Together with reference TRBV30 and TRBJ2-2, the CDR3 gives the full variable domain: SQTIHQWPATLVQPVGSPLSLECTVEGTSNPNLYWYRQAAGRGLQLLFYSVGIGQISSEVPQNLSASRPQDRQFILSSKKLLLSDSGFYLCACRQGSRELFFGEGSRLTVL.

The rearrangement links TRBV11-3 to TRBJ2-7; D not certain. This CDR3 is built from 13 residues. Germline CDR1 and CDR2: SGHNT and YENEEA. V dropped 6 bases and J dropped 7 bases, with 16 bases sitting between them. CDR3: CASRPTADGEQYF. CDR3 DNA sequence: TGTGCCAGCAGGCCTACAGCTGATGGGGAGCAGTACTTC.

The V call is TRBV10-3, the J call TRBJ2-6; D gene uncertain. The CDR3 totals 15 residues. Trimming left V 10 bases short and J 1 base short, with 14 bases between. The germline V gene encodes CDR1 ENHRY and CDR2 SYGVKD. The CDR3 DNA sequence: TGTGCCACCACCCTTGGCCTATCTGGGGCCAACGTCCTGACTTTC. It encodes CATTLGLSGANVLTF.

The table lists this clone with a count of one. This chain joins TRBV19 and TRBJ2-7; maybe TRBD2 (6 bases). Germline assignment: CDR1 LNHDA and CDR2 SQIVND (reference sequence). The CDR3 length is 13 residues. Deletions cut 7 bases from V and 3 bases from J, with 13 bases between. The CDR3 nucleotides are TGTGCCAGTAAGGGCGGGAATCTCTACGAGCAGTACTTC. This gives the protein CASKGGNLYEQYF. Together with reference TRBV19 and TRBJ2-7, the CDR3 gives the full variable domain: DGGITQSPKYLFRKEGQNVTLSCEQNLNHDAMYWYRQDPGQGLRLIYYSQIVNDFQKGDIAEGYSVSREKKESFPLTVTSAQKNPTAFYLCASKGGNLYEQYFGPGTRLTVT.

V gene TRBV19 combines with J gene TRBJ2-5; tentatively, D is TRBD2 (5 bases). CDR1 and CDR2 from the germline V gene are LNHDA and SQIVND (reference sequence). CDR3 length: 15 amino acids. Trimming left V 3 bases short and J 1 base short, with 12 bases between. Here the CDR3 reads CASSIGGLPQETQYF. CDR3 coding DNA: TGTGCCAGTAGTATCGGCGGGTTGCCCCAAGAGACCCAGTACTTC.

This clone was found a few times. The V call is TRBV28, the J call TRBJ1-1; D call uncertain. CDR1 and CDR2 from the germline V gene are MDHEN and SYDVKM. The CDR3 is 11 residues long. Trimming left V 2 bases short and J 4 bases short, with 2 bases between. In DNA form, the CDR3 reads TGTGCCAGCAGTTTAAGCACTGAAGCTTTCTTT. Translating gives CASSLSTEAFF.

The chain has TRBV19 and TRBJ2-1; 8 bases agree with TRBD1. CDR3 size: 16 residues. Losses at the gene ends were 10 bases for V and 4 bases for J; bases not matched to a gene: 15. Germline CDR1 is LNHDA and CDR2 is SQIVND (reference sequence). CDR3 amino acids: CATQGPTGERYNEQFF. In nucleotides, the CDR3 is TGTGCCACCCAAGGACCGACAGGGGAAAGGTACAATGAGCAGTTCTTC.

This rearrangement joins TRBV5-1 to TRBJ2-1; 7 positions agree with TRBD2. CDR1 and CDR2 from the germline V gene are SGHRS and YFSETQ. The CDR3 consists of 16 residues. V lost 0 bases to trimming and J lost 2 bases; unmatched junction nucleotides: 5. CDR3 region: CASSLGGRGAYNEQFF. The CDR3 coding sequence is TGCGCCAGCAGCTTGGGTGGGAGGGGAGCCTACAATGAGCAGTTCTTC.

The chain is built from TRBV19 and TRBJ1-2, with D possibly matching TRBD1 (6 bases). Trimming took off 4 bases at V and 5 bases at J, with 11 bases between the two ends. This CDR3 contains 13 residues. Per the germline V gene, CDR1 is LNHDA and CDR2 is SQIVND (reference sequence). CDR3 region: CASSRDTTYGYTF. DNA of the CDR3: TGTGCCAGTAGTAGGGACACTACTTATGGCTACACCTTC.

This clone showed up just once. The chain uses TRBV5-1 and TRBJ2-3; D is uncertain. Germline lookup yields CDR1 SGHRS and CDR2 YFSETQ. Trimming took 0 bases from V and 1 from J, leaving 3 bases between them. CDR3 length: 13 amino acids. This CDR3 reads CASSLAGTDTQYF. The CDR3 nucleotides are TGCGCCAGCAGCTTGGCTGGCACAGATACGCAGTATTTT. Together with reference TRBV5-1 and TRBJ2-3, the CDR3 gives the full variable domain: KAGVTQTPRYLIKTRGQQVTLSCSPISGHRSVSWYQQTPGQGLQFLFEYFSETQRNKGNFPGRFSGRQFSNSRSEMNVSTLELGDSALYLCASSLAGTDTQYFGPGTRLTVL.

The chain employs TRBV6-1 and TRBJ2-7; D may correspond to TRBD1 or TRBD2 (5 bases each). The germline gives CDR1 MNHNS, CDR2 SASEGT. The CDR3 has 13 residues. Trimming removed 4 bases at V and 3 bases at J, with 10 bases between. The CDR3 DNA follows: TGTGCCAGCAGTGGGGGACCGTACTACGAGCAGTACTTC. Amino acid sequence: CASSGGPYYEQYF.

The chain carries TRBV6-1 and TRBJ1-5; TRBD1 agrees at 8 bases. V lost 4 bases and J lost 2; bases outside the gene matches: 16. The CDR3 is 19 residues long. Germline V gene sequence: CDR1 MNHNS, CDR2 SASEGT. The CDR3: CASSGRPGQASGGNQPQHF. The CDR3 coding sequence is TGTGCCAGCAGTGGGCGGCCGGGACAGGCCTCGGGTGGCAATCAGCCCCAGCATTTT.

The rearrangement links TRBV7-6 to TRBJ2-3, with D uncertain. This CDR3 spans 15 amino acids. CDR1 is SGHVS, CDR2 FNYEAQ, per germline. Trimming cost V 5 bases and J 0 bases, with 12 bases left between them. CDR3 in DNA: TGTGCCAGCAGCCAGCTCGCGGCTAGCACAGATACGCAGTATTTT. This encodes CASSQLAASTDTQYF.

The rearrangement joins TRBV18 to TRBJ2-3, with D maybe TRBD2 (7 bases). The germline V gene encodes CDR1 KGHSH and CDR2 LQKENI. The length of the CDR3 is 17 residues. V was pared by 3 bases and J by 1 base, with 17 bases between. Written as DNA, the CDR3 is TGTGCCAGCTCACCCCGCCCGGGGGGCGCAGGCACAGATACGCAGTATTTT. It codes for CASSPRPGGAGTDTQYF.

The chain combines TRBV7-6 with TRBJ2-6; D possibly corresponds to TRBD2 (5 bases). The germline V gene has CDR1 SGHVS and CDR2 FNYEAQ. The CDR3 loop spans 17 amino acids. Trimming shortened V by 4 bases and J by 0 bases, and 13 bases separated the two germline ends. CDR3 coding DNA: TGTGCCAGCAGCTCACGATGGGGAGTCTCTGGGGCCAACGTCCTGACTTTC. Translating gives CASSSRWGVSGANVLTF.

This clone is a singleton in its sample. The chain uses TRBV10-3 and TRBJ2-5, with 7 nucleotides matching TRBD1. Germline V gene lookup returns CDR1 ENHRY and CDR2 SYGVKD. There are 12 residues in the CDR3. Trimming at V came to 6 bases and at J to 3 bases, leaving 1 base not matched to a gene. CDR3 loop: CAIRDREETQYF. Here the CDR3 DNA reads TGTGCCATCAGAGACAGGGAAGAGACCCAGTACTTC.

The V call is TRBV7-8, the J call TRBJ2-7, with D possibly being TRBD1 (6 bases). CDR1 is SGHVS and CDR2 is FQNEAQ in the germline V gene. CDR3 length: 14 amino acids. V was trimmed by 5 bases and J by 3 bases, leaving 14 bases between them. CDR3 sequence reads: CASSRGGSIYEQYF. The CDR3 DNA follows: TGTGCCAGCAGCCGTGGGGGCTCAATCTACGAGCAGTACTTC.

This rearrangement joins TRBV28 to TRBJ1-2; TRBD1 matches at 7 bases. V was pared by 1 base and J by 0 bases, with 5 bases of the junction left unmatched. Germline CDR1 and CDR2: MDHEN and SYDVKM. The CDR3 sequence is 16 residues long. CDR3 nucleotides: TGTGCCAGCAGTTTATTAGCAGGGGGAGCTAACTATGGCTACACCTTC. Its protein is CASSLLAGGANYGYTF.

CDR3 sequence reads: CASSVALGRNTIYF. DNA for the CDR3: TGTGCCAGCAGCGTAGCTCTGGGGAGAAACACCATATATTTT. V usage is TRBV9 and J usage is TRBJ1-3; no definite D call. The germline V gene has CDR1 SGDLS and CDR2 YYNGEE. CDR3 length equals 14 residues. V was cut by 0 bases and J by 5 bases, with 9 bases left in between.

The V and J genes are TRBV18 and TRBJ1-1; D is unresolved. This CDR3 has 15 residues. Trimming stripped 2 bases from V and 4 bases from J, with 14 bases between. CDR1 is KGHSH, CDR2 LQKENI, per germline. CDR3 protein: CASSPGGGSGTEAFF. The CDR3 nucleotides read TGTGCCAGCTCACCAGGTGGTGGGTCGGGCACTGAAGCTTTCTTT.

The rearrangement joins TRBV10-3 to TRBJ2-5, with 8 bases aligning to TRBD1. In germline, CDR1 is ENHRY, CDR2 SYGVKD. This CDR3 comprises 16 residues. V trimming: 6 bases; J trimming: 7 bases; junction bases outside the gene matches: 16. The CDR3 nucleotides read TGTGCCATCAGCGGAACAGGGGGTAATTCTGTCGGGACCCAGTACTTC. It translates to CAISGTGGNSVGTQYF.

V gene TRBV4-3 combines with J gene TRBJ2-2; D unresolved. The length of the CDR3 is 15 residues. V was pared by 0 bases and J by 6 bases, with 11 bases between. Per germline, CDR1 LGHNA and CDR2 YSLEER. The CDR3 loop is CASSQDPRAAGELFF. The CDR3, as DNA: TGCGCCAGCAGCCAAGATCCCCGGGCCGCCGGGGAGCTGTTTTTT.

The rearrangement joins TRBV6-6 to TRBJ2-7, with D perhaps TRBD2 (6 bases). V was cut by 8 bases and J by 0 bases, with 14 bases left in between. Per germline, CDR1 MNHNY and CDR2 SVGAGI (reference sequence). CDR3 length: 14 residues. The CDR3 region is CASCGTKSSYEQYF. The DNA of the CDR3 is TGTGCCAGCTGCGGGACCAAAAGCTCCTACGAGCAGTACTTC.

This clone was detected once. The chain recombines TRBV5-1 with TRBJ1-1; D is unresolved. The germline V gene encodes CDR1 SGHRS and CDR2 YFSETQ. V was clipped by 8 bases and J by 1 base, with 12 bases between them. The CDR3 spans 13 residues. In DNA form, the CDR3 reads TGCGCCAGTGGTTGGGCAGAGAACACTGAAGCTTTCTTT. This sequence encodes CASGWAENTEAFF.

The gene calls are TRBV4-3 and TRBJ1-5; 9 bases fit TRBD1. The trim removed 3 bases at V and 10 bases at J, leaving 10 bases unmatched. The CDR3 extends over 15 amino acids. Germline CDR1 LGHNA, CDR2 YSLEER. For the CDR3, the DNA is TGCGCCAGCAGCCAGGGGACAGGGCAGTCGGTCCCCCAGCATTTT. Amino acids: CASSQGTGQSVPQHF.

The chain uses TRBV5-4 and TRBJ2-5; 7 nucleotides line up with TRBD1. Germline V lookup: CDR1 SGHNT, CDR2 YYREEE (reference sequence). The trim removed 4 bases at V and 5 bases at J, leaving 11 bases unmatched. The CDR3 has 15 residues. The CDR3 DNA is TGTGCCAGCAGCACCACTACAGGGGCCGGGGAGACCCAGTACTTC. Residues: CASSTTTGAGETQYF.